This T cell receptor beta chain was identified in a study of blood T cell dynamics during melanoma immunotherapy. Study in general: Metastatic melanoma patients received first-line pembrolizumab or nivolumab plus ipilimumab.

DNA loading was fixed at roughly 0.35 ug for all bulk PBMC samples. Sequenced by immunoSEQ multiplex PCR; TCRdb stores in-frame clones only, minus some. The repertoire holds more than 15,000 clones, with 87% as singletons. The germline V gene encodes CDR1 SGHNT and CDR2 YYREEE (reference sequence). Deletions cut 3 bases from V and 7 bases from J, with 17 bases between. The CDR3 covers 15 residues. Time point meaning: week 3, after first cycle of checkpoint inhibitor. Sampling occurred pretreatment (T0) and at week 3 (W3), after cycle one of checkpoint blockade. This material consisted of blood, taken from a patient treated with checkpoint blockade. The receptor comes from a human donor with melanoma. The chain carries TRBV5-4 and TRBJ2-1, with D maybe TRBD2 (6 bases). The CDR3 sequence: CASSSGLLEVNEQFF. The CDR3 coding sequence is TGTGCCAGCAGCTCGGGACTTCTGGAGGTTAATGAGCAGTTCTTC.